Reported below is one T cell receptor (beta chain). Its matching antigen is unknown. V trimming: 5 bases; J trimming: 7 bases; junction bases outside the gene matches: 11. The CDR3 is made up of 16 amino acids. CDR1 SGHAT and CDR2 FQNNGV come from the germline V gene. Data came from immunoSEQ multiplex PCR; TCRdb stores just in-frame clones and leaves some out. Of roughly 2.2 million clones listed, 80% to 95% are singletons. The data stem from a study of shared clonotypes between healthy human individuals. Splitting of CD4+ cells produced CD45RA+ naive and CD45RA-negative memory subsets. Broader study findings: Four donors held around 5% of naive CD4 clonotypes in common.

This TCR was sampled from a man aged 18-30 years in good health. Some clones in this sample may be carry-over from other donors' samples. Sample: naive CD4+ T cells from PBMCs. Subset in this sample: CD45RA+ positively selected. The chain has TRBV11-2 and TRBJ1-2; 12 bases are a match to TRBD1. CDR3 DNA sequence: TGTGCCAGCAGCGCCCAAGGGGGACAGGGGGCGCTTGGCTACACCTTC. It translates to CASSAQGGQGALGYTF.